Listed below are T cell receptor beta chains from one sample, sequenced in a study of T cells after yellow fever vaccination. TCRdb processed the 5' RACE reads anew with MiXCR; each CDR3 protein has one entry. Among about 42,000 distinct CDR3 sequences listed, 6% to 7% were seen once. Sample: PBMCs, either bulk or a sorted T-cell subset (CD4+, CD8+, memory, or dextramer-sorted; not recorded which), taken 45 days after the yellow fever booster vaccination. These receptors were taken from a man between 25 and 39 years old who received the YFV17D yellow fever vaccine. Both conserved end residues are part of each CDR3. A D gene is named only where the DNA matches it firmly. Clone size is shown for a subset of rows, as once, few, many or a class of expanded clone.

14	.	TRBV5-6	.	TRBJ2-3	CASSPGLIADTQYF	TGTGCCAGCAGCCCCGGACTCATCGCAGATACGCAGTATTTT
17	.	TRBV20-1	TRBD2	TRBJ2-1	CSAPRLAGHTTANEQFF	TGCAGTGCTCCTAGACTAGCGGGTCACACGACGGCCAATGAGCAGTTCTTC
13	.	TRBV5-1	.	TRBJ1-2	CASSSPPLGGYTF	TGCGCCAGCAGCTCCCCTCCTTTGGGGGGCTACACCTTC
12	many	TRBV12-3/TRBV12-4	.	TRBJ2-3	CASTLEQGPPYF	TGTGCCAGCACTTTAGAACAAGGCCCCCCGTATTTT
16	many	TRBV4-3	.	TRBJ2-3	CASSQDGRRPTDTQYF	TGCGCCAGCAGCCAAGATGGGCGGAGACCCACAGATACGCAGTATTTT
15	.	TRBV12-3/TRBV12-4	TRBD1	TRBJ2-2	CASRTRTGGDGELFF	TGTGCCAGCAGGACCCGGACAGGGGGGGACGGGGAGCTGTTTTTT
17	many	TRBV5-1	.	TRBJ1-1	CASSRGLGGRVRTEAFF	TGCGCCAGCAGCCGTGGCTTGGGCGGTCGGGTTCGGACTGAAGCTTTCTTT
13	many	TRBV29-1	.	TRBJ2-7	CSVRHSSSGEQYF	TGCAGCGTCCGACACAGTTCTTCCGGCGAGCAGTACTTC
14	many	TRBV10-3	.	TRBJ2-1	CAISSRTDNNEQFF	TGTGCCATCAGTTCACGGACAGATAACAATGAGCAGTTCTTC
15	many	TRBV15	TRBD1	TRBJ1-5	CATSRDPGGGQPQHF	TGTGCCACCAGCAGAGATCCAGGGGGGGGTCAGCCCCAGCATTTT
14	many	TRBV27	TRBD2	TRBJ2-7	CASRLAGGPHEQYF	TGTGCCAGCAGGTTAGCGGGAGGGCCCCACGAGCAGTACTTC
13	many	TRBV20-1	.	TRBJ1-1	CTSYLGRRTEAFF	TGCACCTCATATCTCGGACGGCGGACGGAGGCTTTCTTT